These 12 T cell receptor beta chains share one sample of origin, sequenced in a study of T-cell reconstitution after alpha-beta-depleted transplantation in children. The library targeted TCRbeta and was prepared with unique molecular identifiers. TCRdb itself ran the PCR reads through MiXCR, one entry per CDR3 protein. The table has 350,000 to 500,000 distinct CDR3 sequences, roughly 43% seen once; the top ten hold under 30%. Sequencing used PBMCs, obtained before TCRalphabeta/CD19-depleted stem cell transplant. The receptors originated from a girl aged 2-10 years with aplastic anemia, due to receive a stem cell transplant.

The V call is TRBV6-5, the J call TRBJ2-3, with 8 bases aligning to TRBD1. In germline, CDR1 is MNHEY, CDR2 SVGAGI. The CDR3 totals 17 residues. The trim removed 2 bases at V and 2 bases at J, leaving 9 bases unmatched. This chain's CDR3 is CASSYRLTGVLTDTQYF. Written as DNA, the CDR3 is TGTGCCAGCAGTTACCGCTTGACAGGGGTTCTCACAGATACGCAGTATTTT.

V usage is TRBV6-5 and J usage is TRBJ2-7, with 7 bases identical to TRBD1. The ends lost 3 bases at V and 1 base at J; junction bases unmatched: 6. This CDR3 region has 15 residues. Germline V gene sequence: CDR1 MNHEY, CDR2 SVGAGI. CDR3 sequence reads: CASSYPGGRSYEQYF. In nucleotides, the CDR3 is TGTGCCAGCAGTTATCCAGGGGGTCGGTCCTACGAGCAGTACTTC.

This clonotype was picked up many times. This chain links TRBV27 with TRBJ2-7, with TRBD1 identical over 9 bases. V gave up 6 bases and J gave up 1 base; unmatched junction bases: 10. The germline gives CDR1 MNHEY, CDR2 SMNVEV (reference sequence). The CDR3 covers 16 residues. Here the CDR3 DNA reads TGTGCCAGCAGCGACGAAGGGACAGGGATTTCCTACGAGCAGTACTTC. Translated: CASSDEGTGISYEQYF.

This clonotype appeared many times. The chain is built from TRBV5-1 and TRBJ1-1; D unresolved. The V gene lost 8 bases and the J gene lost 3 bases, with 20 bases spanning the gap. The CDR3 extends over 15 amino acids. The germline V gene has CDR1 SGHRS and CDR2 YFSETQ. The CDR3 DNA follows: TGCGCCAGTAAGCCCCGGACGTCCCCATACACTGAAGCTTTCTTT. Translating it yields CASKPRTSPYTEAFF.

In its sample, this clonotype was seen many times. The chain has TRBV20-1 and TRBJ1-2; TRBD1 aligns across 12 bases. Trimming removed 0 bases from V and 7 bases from J; junction bases left unmatched: 6. Germline lookup yields CDR1 DFQATT and CDR2 SNEGSKA (reference sequence). This CDR3 is 15 amino acids long. The CDR3 DNA reads TGCAGTGCTAGAGACCGGGACAGGGGGCGCGGTGGCTACACCTTC. The encoded protein is CSARDRDRGRGGYTF.

This clonotype has a count of ten or more. The rearrangement uses TRBV28 and TRBJ2-7; D unclear. Germline CDR1 reads MDHEN; CDR2 reads SYDVKM. V was pared by 5 bases and J by 0 bases, with 11 bases between. The length of the CDR3 is 14 residues. CDR3 in amino acids: CASSTGPISYEQYF. In DNA form, the CDR3 reads TGTGCCAGCAGTACCGGACCTATCTCCTACGAGCAGTACTTC.

This clonotype was counted many times. This rearrangement joins TRBV20-1 to TRBJ2-1; D ambiguous. Germline V lookup: CDR1 DFQATT, CDR2 SNEGSKA (reference sequence). The V and J ends lost 0 bases and 10 bases respectively, with 16 bases between them. The CDR3 is 14 amino acids. CDR3: CSARERSPEEEQFF. CDR3 DNA: TGCAGTGCTAGAGAGCGTTCCCCGGAAGAGGAGCAGTTCTTC.

The chain couples TRBV28 to TRBJ2-1; 12 positions agree with TRBD2. Losses at the gene ends were 10 bases for V and 7 bases for J; bases not matched to a gene: 11. Per germline, CDR1 MDHEN and CDR2 SYDVKM. This CDR3 has 15 amino acids. Written as DNA, the CDR3 is TGTGCCACCCGGACTAGCGGGACCCCTCGTAATGAGCAGTTCTTC. Amino acids: CATRTSGTPRNEQFF.

The chain employs TRBV20-1 and TRBJ2-5; 9 bases map to TRBD1. Germline V lookup: CDR1 DFQATT, CDR2 SNEGSKA (reference sequence). With V trimmed by 6 bases and J by 1 base, 9 bases remained unmatched. CDR3 length: 15 residues. The CDR3 is CSAKPGTGPQETQYF. DNA for the CDR3: TGCAGTGCCAAACCCGGGACAGGGCCCCAAGAGACCCAGTACTTC.

This clonotype appeared many times. The gene calls are TRBV6-6 and TRBJ1-4; the D gene is possibly TRBD1 (5 bases). Germline loops: CDR1 MNHNY, CDR2 SVGAGI (reference sequence). V was pared by 2 bases and J by 13 bases, with 8 bases between. CDR3 size: 11 residues. CDR3 loop: CASSYARGLFF. CDR3 nucleotides: TGTGCCAGCAGTTACGCGAGGGGACTGTTTTTT.

The chain recombines TRBV3-1 with TRBJ2-3; 12 nucleotides agree with TRBD2. The J segment lost 3 bases and the V segment lost 4 bases, leaving 5 bases of the junction unmatched. Per germline, CDR1 LGHDT and CDR2 YNNKEL (reference sequence). This CDR3 is built from 16 residues. CDR3 residues: CASSPLAGGVTDTQYF. The CDR3 bases are TGTGCCAGCAGCCCGCTAGCGGGAGGGGTAACAGATACGCAGTATTTT.

In nucleotides, the CDR3 is TGTGCCATCAGTGGACGACAGGGGCGCTCCTACGAGCAGTACTTC. Its protein product is CAISGRQGRSYEQYF. This sequence joins TRBV10-3 and TRBJ2-7; the match to TRBD1 covers 8 bases. Germline assignment: CDR1 ENHRY and CDR2 SYGVKD. The CDR3 contains 15 residues. V dropped 4 bases and J dropped 0; count of bases not matched to a gene: 5.